This T cell receptor (beta chain) was documented in a study of blood T cell repertoires in COVID-19. Per germline, CDR1 SGHDN and CDR2 FVKESK. The CDR3 is made up of 15 amino acids. The V gene lost 6 bases and the J gene lost 6 bases, with 21 bases spanning the gap. Measured with immunoSEQ multiplex PCR; TCRdb has only the in-frame clones, and not every one. Of about 60,000 clones in the sample, about 90% are singletons; the top ten hold approximately 4.3%. The chain recombines TRBV14 with TRBJ2-7, with TRBD2 as a possible D gene (7 bases). The TCR originated in a man in his 60s with acute or convalescent COVID-19. Sequencing was carried out using peripheral blood. CDR3 protein: CASRKNTGRDREQYF. CDR3 nucleotide sequence: TGTGCCAGCAGGAAAAACACAGGGAGGGACCGCGAGCAGTACTTC.